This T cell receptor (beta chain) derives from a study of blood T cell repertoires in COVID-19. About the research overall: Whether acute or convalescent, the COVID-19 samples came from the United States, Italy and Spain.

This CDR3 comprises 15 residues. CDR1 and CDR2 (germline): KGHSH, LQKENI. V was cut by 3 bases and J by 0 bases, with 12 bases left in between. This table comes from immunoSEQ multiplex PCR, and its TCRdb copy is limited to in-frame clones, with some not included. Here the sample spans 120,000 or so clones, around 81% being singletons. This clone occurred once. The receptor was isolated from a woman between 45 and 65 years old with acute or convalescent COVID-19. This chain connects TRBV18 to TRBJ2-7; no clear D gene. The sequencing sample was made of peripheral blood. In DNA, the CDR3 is TGTGCCAGCTCACCTGAGCCCCTTGTCTCCTACGAGCAGTACTTC. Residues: CASSPEPLVSYEQYF.